The clone carrying this TCR beta chain was counted a few times. The antigen is not known. The read gets to within 3 residues of the CDR3 end, and the germline J gene fills in the rest. The V gene's germline CDR1 is SEHNR and CDR2 FQNEAQ (reference sequence). V was shortened by 5 bases and J by 2 bases, with 11 bases between the two germline ends. The CDR3 sequence is 14 residues long. The record originates from a study of T cell clonality in common variable immunodeficiency. Study-wide findings and caveats: Shared TCRbeta clones were fewer between CVID subjects than controls. Reportedly, TCR beta sequences from common variable immunodeficiency showed fewer deletions and N-nucleotide insertions.

Measured with immunoSEQ multiplex PCR; TCRdb has only the in-frame clones, and not every one. The sample is made up of 16,000 or so clones, none counted only once. Most patients and controls had Caucasian heritage. The origin of this receptor is a human donor with common variable immunodeficiency. The rearrangement joins TRBV7-9 to TRBJ2-3, with D tentatively TRBD1 (6 bases). Material: peripheral blood mononuclear cells. The CDR3 bases that were read are TGTGCCAGCAGCCAGGACAGATACACAGATACG. Protein: CASSQDRYTDT. The whole CDR3 protein is CASSQDRYTDTQYF.